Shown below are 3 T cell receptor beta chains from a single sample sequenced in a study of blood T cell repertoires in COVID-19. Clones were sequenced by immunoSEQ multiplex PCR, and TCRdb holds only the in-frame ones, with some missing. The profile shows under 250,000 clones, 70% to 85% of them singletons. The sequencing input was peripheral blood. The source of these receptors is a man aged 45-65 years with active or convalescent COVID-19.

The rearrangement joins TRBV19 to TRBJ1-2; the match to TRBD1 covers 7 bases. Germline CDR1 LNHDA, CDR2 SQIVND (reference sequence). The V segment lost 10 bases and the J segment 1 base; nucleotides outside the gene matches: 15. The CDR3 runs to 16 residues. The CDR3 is CATLRGGDRFNYGYTF. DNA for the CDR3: TGTGCCACTTTACGAGGAGGGGACAGATTTAACTATGGCTACACCTTC. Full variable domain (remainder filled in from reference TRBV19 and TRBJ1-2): DGGITQSPKYLFRKEGQNVTLSCEQNLNHDAMYWYRQDPGQGLRLIYYSQIVNDFQKGDIAEGYSVSREKKESFPLTVTSAQKNPTAFYLCATLRGGDRFNYGYTFGSGTRLTVV.

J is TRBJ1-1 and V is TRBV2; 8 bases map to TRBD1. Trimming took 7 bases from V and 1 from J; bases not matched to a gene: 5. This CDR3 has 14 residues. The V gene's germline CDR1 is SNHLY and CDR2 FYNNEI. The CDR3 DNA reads TGTGCCAGCATACAACAGGGGGGGAACACTGAAGCTTTCTTT. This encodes CASIQQGGNTEAFF.

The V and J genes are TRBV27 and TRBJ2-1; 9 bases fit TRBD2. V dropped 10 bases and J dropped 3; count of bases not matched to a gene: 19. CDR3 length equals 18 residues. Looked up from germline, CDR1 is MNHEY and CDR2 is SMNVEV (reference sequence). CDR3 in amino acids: CATSEVGWASGDYNEQFF. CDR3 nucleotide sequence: TGTGCCACCTCCGAAGTGGGGTGGGCTAGCGGGGACTACAATGAGCAGTTCTTC.